The T cell receptor beta chain under discussion was sequenced for a study of blood T cell repertoires in COVID-19. Sequencing was performed with immunoSEQ multiplex PCR; in TCRdb, only in-frame clones are kept and a portion is missing. The top ten hold roughly 13% of the sample, which has tens of thousands of clones, over 75% seen once. Per germline, CDR1 SEHNR and CDR2 FQNEAQ (reference sequence). The CDR3 loop spans 13 amino acids. Deletions cut 5 bases from V and 5 bases from J, with 12 bases between. Sequencing was done on a sample of peripheral blood. The receptor's source is a human donor with active COVID-19. The donor label of this sample is uncertain. The V and J genes are TRBV7-9 and TRBJ1-1, with D possibly being TRBD1 (6 bases). The CDR3 region has the DNA TGTGCCAGCAGCCCAGGGGTGGGGACTGAAGCTTTCTTT. It translates to CASSPGVGTEAFF.